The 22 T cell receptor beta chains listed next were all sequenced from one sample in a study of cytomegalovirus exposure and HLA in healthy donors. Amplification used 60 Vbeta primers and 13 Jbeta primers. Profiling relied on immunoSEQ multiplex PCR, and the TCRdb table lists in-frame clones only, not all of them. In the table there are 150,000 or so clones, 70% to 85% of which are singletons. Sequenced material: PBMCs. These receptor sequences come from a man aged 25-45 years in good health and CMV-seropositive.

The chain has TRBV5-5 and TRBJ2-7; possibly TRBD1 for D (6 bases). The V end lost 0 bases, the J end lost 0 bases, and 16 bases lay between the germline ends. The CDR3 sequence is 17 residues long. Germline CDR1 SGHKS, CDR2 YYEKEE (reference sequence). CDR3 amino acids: CASSLVVGTPVSYEQYF. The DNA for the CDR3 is TGTGCCAGCAGCTTGGTGGTGGGGACACCCGTCTCCTACGAGCAGTACTTC.

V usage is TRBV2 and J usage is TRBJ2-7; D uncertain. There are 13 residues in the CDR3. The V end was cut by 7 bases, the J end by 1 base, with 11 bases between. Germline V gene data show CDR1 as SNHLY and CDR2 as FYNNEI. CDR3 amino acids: CASNPILSYEQYF. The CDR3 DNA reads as TGTGCCAGCAACCCTATTTTATCCTACGAGCAGTACTTC.

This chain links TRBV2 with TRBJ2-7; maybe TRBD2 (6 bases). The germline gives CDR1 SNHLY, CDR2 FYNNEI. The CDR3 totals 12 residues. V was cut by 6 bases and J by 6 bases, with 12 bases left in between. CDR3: CASSLGGGEQYF. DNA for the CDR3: TGTGCCAGCAGCCTCGGGGGTGGCGAGCAGTACTTC.

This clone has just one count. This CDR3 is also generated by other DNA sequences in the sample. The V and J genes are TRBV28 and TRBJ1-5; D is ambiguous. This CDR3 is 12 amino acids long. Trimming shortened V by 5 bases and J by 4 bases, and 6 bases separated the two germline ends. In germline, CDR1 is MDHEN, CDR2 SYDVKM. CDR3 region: CASSLLNQPQHF. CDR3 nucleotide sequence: TGTGCCAGCAGTCTCCTTAATCAGCCCCAGCATTTT. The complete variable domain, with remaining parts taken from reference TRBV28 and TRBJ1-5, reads DVKVTQSSRYLVKRTGEKVFLECVQDMDHENMFWYRQDPGLGLRLIYFSYDVKMKEKGDIPEGYSVSREKKERFSLILESASTNQTSMYLCASSLLNQPQHFGDGTRLSIL.

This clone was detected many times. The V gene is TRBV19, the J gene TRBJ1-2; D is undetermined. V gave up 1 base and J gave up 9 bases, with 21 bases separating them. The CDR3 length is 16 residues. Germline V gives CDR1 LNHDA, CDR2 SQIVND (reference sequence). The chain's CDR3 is CASSIGAYAPPYRYTF. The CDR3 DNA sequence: TGTGCCAGTAGTATAGGGGCCTACGCTCCTCCGTATCGCTACACCTTC.

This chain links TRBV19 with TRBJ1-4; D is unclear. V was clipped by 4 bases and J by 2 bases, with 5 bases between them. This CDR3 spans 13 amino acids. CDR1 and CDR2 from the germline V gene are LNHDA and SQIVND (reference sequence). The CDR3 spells CASSTVTNEKLFF. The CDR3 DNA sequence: TGTGCCAGTAGTACAGTGACTAATGAAAAACTGTTTTTT.

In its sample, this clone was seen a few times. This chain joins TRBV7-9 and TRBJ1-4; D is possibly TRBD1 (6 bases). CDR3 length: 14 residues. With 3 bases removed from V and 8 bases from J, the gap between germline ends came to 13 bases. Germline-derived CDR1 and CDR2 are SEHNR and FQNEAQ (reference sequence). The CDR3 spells CASSLYRDEEKLFF. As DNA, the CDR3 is TGTGCCAGCAGCTTGTACAGGGATGAAGAAAAACTGTTTTTT.

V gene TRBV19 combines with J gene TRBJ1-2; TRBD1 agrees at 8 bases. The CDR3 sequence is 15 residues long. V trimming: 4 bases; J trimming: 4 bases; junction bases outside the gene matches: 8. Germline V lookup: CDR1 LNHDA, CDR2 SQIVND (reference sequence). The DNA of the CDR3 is TGTGCCAGTAGTACCCCAGGACAGGGAGGCTATGGCTACACCTTC. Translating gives CASSTPGQGGYGYTF.

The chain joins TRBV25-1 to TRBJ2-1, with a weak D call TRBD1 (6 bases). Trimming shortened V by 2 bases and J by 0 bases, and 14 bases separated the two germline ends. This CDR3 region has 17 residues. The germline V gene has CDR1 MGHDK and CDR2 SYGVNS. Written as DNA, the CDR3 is TGTGCCAGCAGTGAACTTCTACAGGGTAGCTCCTACAATGAGCAGTTCTTC. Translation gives CASSELLQGSSYNEQFF.

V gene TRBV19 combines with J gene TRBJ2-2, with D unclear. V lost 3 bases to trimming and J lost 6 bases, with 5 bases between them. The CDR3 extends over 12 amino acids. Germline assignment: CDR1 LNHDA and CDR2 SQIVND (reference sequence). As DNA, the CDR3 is TGTGCCAGTAGTATTCAGGCCGGGGAGCTGTTTTTT. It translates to CASSIQAGELFF.

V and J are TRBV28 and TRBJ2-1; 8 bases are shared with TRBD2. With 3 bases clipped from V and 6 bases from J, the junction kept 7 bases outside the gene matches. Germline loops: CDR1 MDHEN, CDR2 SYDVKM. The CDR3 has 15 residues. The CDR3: CASSFGSGGGNEQFF. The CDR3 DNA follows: TGTGCCAGCAGTTTTGGCAGCGGGGGAGGCAATGAGCAGTTCTTC. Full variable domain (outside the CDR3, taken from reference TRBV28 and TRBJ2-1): DVKVTQSSRYLVKRTGEKVFLECVQDMDHENMFWYRQDPGLGLRLIYFSYDVKMKEKGDIPEGYSVSREKKERFSLILESASTNQTSMYLCASSFGSGGGNEQFFGPGTRLTVL.

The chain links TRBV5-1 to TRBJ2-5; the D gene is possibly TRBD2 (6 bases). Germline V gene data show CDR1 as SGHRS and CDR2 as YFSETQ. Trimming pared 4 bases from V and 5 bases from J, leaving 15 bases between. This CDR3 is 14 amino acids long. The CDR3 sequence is CASSGTPGAETQYF. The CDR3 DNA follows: TGCGCCAGCAGCGGGACCCCGGGAGCGGAGACCCAGTACTTC.

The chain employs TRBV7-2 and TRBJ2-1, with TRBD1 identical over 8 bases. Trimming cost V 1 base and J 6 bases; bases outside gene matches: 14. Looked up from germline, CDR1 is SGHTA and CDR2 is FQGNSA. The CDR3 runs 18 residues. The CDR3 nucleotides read TGTGCCAGCAGCTTAGTTGGCACCGGGACAGGAAAAGGCAATGAGCAGTTCTTC. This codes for CASSLVGTGTGKGNEQFF.

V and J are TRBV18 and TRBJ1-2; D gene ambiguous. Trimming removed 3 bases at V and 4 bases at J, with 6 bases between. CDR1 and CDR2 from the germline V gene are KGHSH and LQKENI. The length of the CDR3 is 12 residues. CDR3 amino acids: CASSPSFYGYTF. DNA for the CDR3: TGTGCCAGCTCACCGAGCTTCTATGGCTACACCTTC.

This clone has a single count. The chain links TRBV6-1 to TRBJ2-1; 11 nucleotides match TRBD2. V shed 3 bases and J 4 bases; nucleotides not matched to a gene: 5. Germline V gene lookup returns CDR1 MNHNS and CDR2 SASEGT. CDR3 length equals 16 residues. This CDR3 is CASSDRLAGTYNEQFF. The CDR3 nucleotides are TGTGCCAGCAGTGACCGACTAGCGGGAACTTACAATGAGCAGTTCTTC.

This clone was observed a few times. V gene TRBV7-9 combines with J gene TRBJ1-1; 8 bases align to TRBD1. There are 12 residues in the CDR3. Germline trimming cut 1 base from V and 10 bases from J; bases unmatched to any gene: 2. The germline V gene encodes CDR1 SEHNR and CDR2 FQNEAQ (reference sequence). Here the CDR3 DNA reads TGTGCCAGCAGCTTAGATACAGGGGGAGCTTTCTTT. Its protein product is CASSLDTGGAFF. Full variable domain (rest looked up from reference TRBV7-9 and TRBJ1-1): DTGVSQNPRHKITKRGQNVTFRCDPISEHNRLYWYRQTLGQGPEFLTYFQNEAQLEKSRLLSDRFSAERPKGSFSTLEIQRTEQGDSAMYLCASSLDTGGAFFGQGTRLTVV.

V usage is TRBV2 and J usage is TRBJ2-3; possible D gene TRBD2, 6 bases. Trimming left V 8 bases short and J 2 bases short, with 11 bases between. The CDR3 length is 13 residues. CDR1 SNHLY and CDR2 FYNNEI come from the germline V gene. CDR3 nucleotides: TGTGCCAGCGAACTAGCCCCCACAGATACGCAGTATTTT. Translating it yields CASELAPTDTQYF.

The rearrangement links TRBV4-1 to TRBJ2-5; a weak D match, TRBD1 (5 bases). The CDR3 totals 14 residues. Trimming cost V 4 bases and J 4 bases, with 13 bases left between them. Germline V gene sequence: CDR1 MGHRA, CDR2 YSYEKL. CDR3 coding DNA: TGCGCCAGCAGCCCGAGACAGTTAGGAGAGACCCAGTACTTC. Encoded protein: CASSPRQLGETQYF.

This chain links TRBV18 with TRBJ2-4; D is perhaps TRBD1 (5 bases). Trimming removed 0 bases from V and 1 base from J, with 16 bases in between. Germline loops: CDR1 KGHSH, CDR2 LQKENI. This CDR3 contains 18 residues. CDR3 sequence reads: CASSPPSRGGGAKNIQYF. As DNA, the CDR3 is TGTGCCAGCTCACCACCGAGTAGGGGCGGTGGGGCCAAAAACATTCAGTACTTC.

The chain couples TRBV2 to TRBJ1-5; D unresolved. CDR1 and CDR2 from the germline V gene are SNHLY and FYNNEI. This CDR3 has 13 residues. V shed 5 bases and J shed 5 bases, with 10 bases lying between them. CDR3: CASSIGPDQPQHF. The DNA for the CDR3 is TGTGCCAGCAGTATCGGTCCGGATCAGCCCCAGCATTTT.

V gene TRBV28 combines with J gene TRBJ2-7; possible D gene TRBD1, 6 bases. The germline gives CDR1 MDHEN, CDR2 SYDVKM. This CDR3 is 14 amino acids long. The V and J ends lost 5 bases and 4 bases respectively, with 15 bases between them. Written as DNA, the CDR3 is TGTGCCAGCAGTATTTCAGGGGCGGCTTACGAGCAGTACTTC. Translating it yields CASSISGAAYEQYF.

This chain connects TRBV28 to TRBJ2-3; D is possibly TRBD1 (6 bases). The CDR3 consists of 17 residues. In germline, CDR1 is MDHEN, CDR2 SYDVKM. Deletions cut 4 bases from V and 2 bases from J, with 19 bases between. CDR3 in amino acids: CASSSSDSTLLTDTQYF. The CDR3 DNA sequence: TGTGCCAGCAGTTCCTCGGACAGCACTCTACTCACAGATACGCAGTATTTT.